The 17 T cell receptor beta chains below were found in one sample sequenced in a study of T cell responses to AZD1222 COVID-19 vaccine. Produced via immunoSEQ multiplex PCR; TCRdb's table is partial and in-frame only. The table has around 160,000 clones, 75% to 95% seen once; the top ten hold 2.8%. The sequencing used peripheral blood, collected on day 0 of MenACWY control vaccination. The receptors were gathered from an adult in good health.

In its sample, this clone was seen once. This chain links TRBV5-4 with TRBJ1-2, with no clear D. The length of the CDR3 is 13 residues. The germline V and J ends were trimmed by 4 bases and 6 bases, with 13 bases remaining between them. Looked up from germline, CDR1 is SGHNT and CDR2 is YYREEE (reference sequence). CDR3 DNA sequence: TGTGCCAGCAGCAGGGAAGGGTACCATGGCTACACCTTC. Translation: CASSREGYHGYTF.

The chain is built from TRBV28 and TRBJ2-6; D unclear. This CDR3 region has 17 residues. V was trimmed by 5 bases and J by 0 bases, leaving 14 bases between them. CDR1 and CDR2 (germline): MDHEN, SYDVKM. The CDR3 reads CASSPSFLSSGANVLTF. In nucleotides, the CDR3 is TGTGCCAGCAGTCCATCCTTTTTGAGCTCTGGGGCCAACGTCCTGACTTTC.

This clone was observed a single time. The gene calls are TRBV19 and TRBJ2-2; a weak D match, TRBD1 (6 bases). The germline V gene has CDR1 LNHDA and CDR2 SQIVND (reference sequence). V dropped 5 bases and J dropped 4 bases, with 14 bases sitting between them. The CDR3 loop spans 15 amino acids. The CDR3 loop is CASSADRLPTGELFF. The CDR3 bases are TGTGCCAGTAGTGCGGACAGACTCCCCACCGGGGAGCTGTTTTTT. The complete variable domain, with remaining parts taken from reference TRBV19 and TRBJ2-2, reads DGGITQSPKYLFRKEGQNVTLSCEQNLNHDAMYWYRQDPGQGLRLIYYSQIVNDFQKGDIAEGYSVSREKKESFPLTVTSAQKNPTAFYLCASSADRLPTGELFFGEGSRLTVL.

CDR3 bases: TGTGCCAGCAGCCTGATGGGACAGGGGAATTCACCCCTCCACTTT. It codes for CASSLMGQGNSPLHF. The chain uses TRBV7-2 and TRBJ1-6, with 10 bases lining up with TRBD1. The CDR3 spans 15 residues. From germline, CDR1 is SGHTA and CDR2 FQGNSA. The ends lost 5 bases at V and 7 bases at J; junction bases unmatched: 5.

This sequence joins TRBV11-1 and TRBJ1-1; tentative D call: TRBD1 (5 bases). V was cut by 6 bases and J by 8 bases, with 13 bases left in between. Germline CDR1 and CDR2: SGHAT and FQDESV (reference sequence). The CDR3 length is 12 residues. The CDR3: CASSRDPVEAFF. CDR3 bases: TGTGCCAGCAGTCGGGACCCGGTGGAAGCTTTCTTT.

The chain has TRBV24-1 and TRBJ1-5; tentatively, D is TRBD1 (5 bases). Deletions cut 2 bases from V and 4 bases from J, with 14 bases between. Germline assignment: CDR1 KGHDR and CDR2 SFDVKD. The CDR3 sequence is 16 residues long. CDR3: CATSDSRGGRNQPQHF. Here the CDR3 DNA reads TGTGCCACCAGTGATTCACGGGGGGGAAGAAATCAGCCCCAGCATTTT.

CDR3 in DNA: TGTGCCTGGAGTGTTGACTTTAATCAGCCCCAGCATTTT. Translation gives CAWSVDFNQPQHF. The chain is built from TRBV30 and TRBJ1-5; no definite D call. CDR1 is GTSNPN, CDR2 SVGIG, per germline (reference sequence). V was cut by 0 bases and J by 4 bases, with 7 bases left in between. This CDR3 is 13 amino acids long.

The rearrangement links TRBV29-1 to TRBJ1-2; D may be TRBD1 (5 bases). The length of the CDR3 is 12 residues. Germline V gene lookup returns CDR1 SQVTM and CDR2 ANQGSEA. Trimming removed 3 bases at V and 5 bases at J, with 10 bases between. The CDR3 here is CSVDDSRYGYTF. As DNA, the CDR3 is TGCAGCGTTGACGACAGTAGGTATGGCTACACCTTC.

V and J are TRBV7-3 and TRBJ2-3; no definite D call. Germline-derived CDR1 and CDR2 are SGHTA and FQGTGA. The CDR3 has 13 residues. Trimming pared 5 bases from V and 2 bases from J, leaving 8 bases between. The CDR3 sequence is CASSLSPTDTQYF. CDR3 bases: TGTGCCAGCAGCCTATCCCCCACAGATACGCAGTATTTT.

This clone was seen once. The gene calls are TRBV11-2 and TRBJ2-7; D not resolved. Germline V CDR1 and CDR2: SGHAT, FQNNGV. The ends were cut back, 2 bases at V and 5 bases at J, with 4 bases in the middle. There are 11 residues in the CDR3. CDR3 amino acids: CASSLFNEQYF. For the CDR3, the DNA is TGTGCCAGCAGCTTATTCAACGAGCAGTACTTC.

The chain uses TRBV7-2 and TRBJ1-2; 9 bases are a match to TRBD1. The V gene end was trimmed by 5 bases and the J gene end by 5 bases; junction bases not matched to a gene: 3. CDR3 length: 13 amino acids. Germline CDR1 SGHTA, CDR2 FQGNSA. This CDR3 is CASSPGTGYGYTF. Here the CDR3 DNA reads TGTGCCAGCAGCCCCGGGACAGGGTATGGCTACACCTTC. Complete variable domain (other parts from reference TRBV7-2 and TRBJ1-2): GAGVSQSPSNKVTEKGKDVELRCDPISGHTALYWYRQSLGQGLEFLIYFQGNSAPDKSGLPSDRFSAERTGGSVSTLTIQRTQQEDSAVYLCASSPGTGYGYTFGSGTRLTVV.

The rearrangement joins TRBV7-2 to TRBJ2-7, with 9 bases fitting TRBD1. Trimming at V came to 1 base and at J to 6 bases, leaving 7 bases not matched to a gene. The CDR3 runs to 15 residues. Per the germline V gene, CDR1 is SGHTA and CDR2 is FQGNSA. The CDR3 DNA reads as TGTGCCAGCAGCTTAGGTCCGGACAGGGGAGGCGAGCAGTACTTC. It codes for CASSLGPDRGGEQYF.

The chain is built from TRBV29-1 and TRBJ1-1, with 12 bases lining up with TRBD1. V lost 7 bases and J lost 3; bases outside the gene matches: 6. Germline CDR1 SQVTM, CDR2 ANQGSEA. CDR3 size: 14 residues. The CDR3 nucleotides read TGCAGCGGGGGACAGGGGGCCCTGGACACTGAAGCTTTCTTT. The encoded protein is CSGGQGALDTEAFF.

The DNA of the CDR3 is TGTGCCAGCAGCAAAGCTCCAGCGGGGAGCACAGATACGCAGTATTTT. Its protein is CASSKAPAGSTDTQYF. V gene TRBV21-1 combines with J gene TRBJ2-3; the table names TRBD2, a call not compared with the DNA. TRBV21-1 is noted as a pseudogene. CDR3 length equals 16 residues.

The chain joins TRBV7-7 to TRBJ2-1; 12 positions agree with TRBD2. V lost 5 bases and J lost 6; bases outside the gene matches: 11. The CDR3 runs to 17 residues. Germline V gives CDR1 SSHAT, CDR2 FNYEAQ (reference sequence). The CDR3 loop reads CASSPYHLAGGSNEQFF. CDR3 coding DNA: TGTGCCAGCAGCCCTTACCACCTAGCGGGAGGGTCCAATGAGCAGTTCTTC.

The rearrangement joins TRBV7-7 to TRBJ2-7; 9 positions agree with TRBD2. This CDR3 contains 15 residues. The trim removed 5 bases at V and 7 bases at J, leaving 12 bases unmatched. Germline values: CDR1 SSHAT, CDR2 FNYEAQ (reference sequence). CDR3 nucleotides: TGTGCCAGCAGCCCCCAGACTAGCGGAGCAGGGGAGCAGTACTTC. It codes for CASSPQTSGAGEQYF.

The chain links TRBV9 to TRBJ2-6, with 9 bases that match TRBD1. CDR3 length: 18 amino acids. Trimming removed 4 bases from V and 0 bases from J; junction bases left unmatched: 8. CDR1 is SGDLS, CDR2 YYNGEE, per germline. The CDR3 protein is CASSTRTGEGSGANVLTF. CDR3 sequence (DNA): TGTGCCAGCAGCACCAGGACAGGGGAAGGCTCTGGGGCCAACGTCCTGACTTTC.